Shown below are 23 T cell receptor beta chains from a single sample sequenced in a study of Ad26.COV2.S vaccination and SARS-CoV-2 variants. Treatment reported: approximately 18 received Ad26.COV2.S at low or high dose, single or two shots; 5 received placebo; per-sample allocation not given. Collection of samples fell on day 63 after the first vaccine or placebo injection. TCRdb's copy holds only in-frame clones and misses some; the assay was immunoSEQ multiplex PCR. This sample yields 350,000 to 500,000 clones, of which 88% are seen a single time; 3.6% belongs to the top ten. The material sequenced was peripheral blood, taken in a trial of Ad26.COV2.S vaccine versus placebo. These receptors all come from a person aged 18-60 years who received the Ad26.COV2.S COVID-19 vaccine or a placebo.

The J gene is TRBJ1-3, the V gene TRBV9; 8 bases map to TRBD1. Trimming removed 4 bases from V and 4 bases from J; junction bases left unmatched: 10. The CDR3 length is 16 residues. Germline lookup yields CDR1 SGDLS and CDR2 YYNGEE. Here the CDR3 reads CASSLSVTGGGNTIYF. CDR3 in DNA: TGTGCCAGCAGCCTGAGCGTCACAGGGGGAGGAAACACCATATATTTT.

The chain employs TRBV6-5 and TRBJ2-2; possibly TRBD1 for D (5 bases). The ends were cut back, 8 bases at V and 1 base at J, with 5 bases in the middle. Germline V gene data show CDR1 as MNHEY and CDR2 as SVGAGI. This CDR3 has 12 amino acids. CDR3 nucleotide sequence: TGTGCCAGCGACAGGAACACCGGGGAGCTGTTTTTT. Translated, it gives CASDRNTGELFF.

The chain has TRBV4-1 and TRBJ1-4, with D possibly matching TRBD1 (6 bases). The CDR3 sequence is 16 residues long. Germline V lookup: CDR1 MGHRA, CDR2 YSYEKL. With 1 base removed from V and 7 bases from J, the gap between germline ends came to 16 bases. CDR3 nucleotide sequence: TGCGCCAGCAGCCAAGTTAGCACAGGGTACGGTGAAAAACTGTTTTTT. This codes for CASSQVSTGYGEKLFF.

The rearrangement joins TRBV30 to TRBJ2-3, with D uncertain. CDR1 is GTSNPN, CDR2 SVGIG, per germline (reference sequence). The CDR3 has 15 amino acids. With 1 base removed from V and 5 bases from J, the gap between germline ends came to 16 bases. The CDR3 DNA reads TGTGCCTGGAGTGGTGGGCAATATTTAGGAGATACGCAGTATTTT. As protein: CAWSGGQYLGDTQYF.

This rearrangement joins TRBV28 to TRBJ1-1; D gene unclear. This CDR3 contains 11 residues. V was cut by 4 bases and J by 7 bases, with 7 bases left in between. The V gene's germline CDR1 is MDHEN and CDR2 SYDVKM. Here the CDR3 DNA reads TGTGCCAGCAGTTGGGTTCTTGAAGCTTTCTTT. It translates to CASSWVLEAFF.

This clone was recorded once. This chain connects TRBV5-1 to TRBJ1-6; 7 bases fit TRBD1. V shed 6 bases, J shed 10 bases, and the junction held 7 bases outside the gene matches. The CDR3 contains 13 residues. Germline V gene data show CDR1 as SGHRS and CDR2 as YFSETQ. The CDR3 loop is CASNGQEGSPLHF. The CDR3 DNA reads as TGCGCCAGCAACGGACAGGAAGGATCACCCCTCCACTTT. Full variable domain (remainder filled in from reference TRBV5-1 and TRBJ1-6): KAGVTQTPRYLIKTRGQQVTLSCSPISGHRSVSWYQQTPGQGLQFLFEYFSETQRNKGNFPGRFSGRQFSNSRSEMNVSTLELGDSALYLCASNGQEGSPLHFGNGTRLTVT.

The chain uses TRBV5-5 and TRBJ2-2; D may be TRBD1 or TRBD2 (6 bases each). Trimming stripped 3 bases from V and 5 bases from J, with 11 bases between. CDR1 SGHKS and CDR2 YYEKEE come from the germline V gene (reference sequence). The CDR3 is made up of 14 amino acids. The chain's CDR3 is CASSWGAGTGELFF. The CDR3, as DNA: TGTGCCAGCAGCTGGGGGGCAGGGACCGGGGAGCTGTTTTTT.

The chain has TRBV6-5 and TRBJ2-1, with 8 positions matching TRBD1. The length of the CDR3 is 15 residues. Germline V CDR1 and CDR2: MNHEY, SVGAGI. The ends lost 6 bases at V and 4 bases at J; junction bases unmatched: 8. The chain's CDR3 is CASRPGTGDYNEQFF. The CDR3 DNA is TGTGCCAGCAGACCTGGGACAGGAGATTACAATGAGCAGTTCTTC.

This clone appeared once. Written as DNA, the CDR3 is TGTGCCAGCAGCTTGGACTACACGGGACAAGAGACCCAGTACTTC. It is translated as CASSLDYTGQETQYF. The chain is built from TRBV5-6 and TRBJ2-5, with D possibly being TRBD2 (5 bases). CDR1 is SGHDT and CDR2 is YYEEEE in the germline V gene. V was clipped by 0 bases and J by 2 bases, with 11 bases between them. There are 15 residues in the CDR3.

This clone was counted only a few times. This chain joins TRBV14 and TRBJ1-3; no reliable D call. CDR1 is SGHDN and CDR2 is FVKESK in the germline V gene. This CDR3 comprises 14 residues. Deletions cut 2 bases from V and 2 bases from J, with 7 bases between. The CDR3 nucleotides read TGTGCCAGCAGCCAATCACGCGCTGGAAACACCATATATTTT. This encodes CASSQSRAGNTIYF. The entire variable domain, with the rest obtained from reference TRBV14 and TRBJ1-3, is as follows: EAGVTQFPSHSVIEKGQTVTLRCDPISGHDNLYWYRRVMGKEIKFLLHFVKESKQDESGMPNNRFLAERTGGTYSTLKVQPAELEDSGVYFCASSQSRAGNTIYFGEGSWLTVV.

This sequence joins TRBV20-1 and TRBJ2-7, with D maybe TRBD1 (5 bases). V was trimmed by 6 bases and J by 2 bases, leaving 8 bases between them. CDR1 and CDR2 from the germline V gene are DFQATT and SNEGSKA (reference sequence). The length of the CDR3 is 11 residues. CDR3 DNA: TGCAGTGCCACAGGAGCCTACGAGCAGTACTTC. This sequence encodes CSATGAYEQYF.

This chain joins TRBV5-1 and TRBJ2-5, with 9 nucleotides matching TRBD1. Germline trimming cut 5 bases from V and 4 bases from J; bases unmatched to any gene: 9. Germline CDR1 is SGHRS and CDR2 is YFSETQ. The CDR3 runs 15 residues. The CDR3 sequence is CASRPGTGSGETQYF. The CDR3 DNA reads TGCGCCAGCAGGCCCGGGACAGGGTCAGGAGAGACCCAGTACTTC.

This clone was picked up one time. The rearrangement links TRBV7-8 to TRBJ2-7; no clear D gene. Germline V gene sequence: CDR1 SGHVS, CDR2 FQNEAQ. The length of the CDR3 is 14 residues. V was trimmed by 3 bases and J by 0 bases, leaving 9 bases between them. This chain's CDR3 is CASSFEATSYEQYF. For the CDR3, the DNA is TGTGCCAGCAGCTTCGAAGCAACCTCCTACGAGCAGTACTTC. Drawing the rest from reference TRBV7-8 and TRBJ2-7, the complete variable domain is GAGVSQSPRYKVAKRGQDVALRCDPISGHVSLFWYQQALGQGPEFLTYFQNEAQLDKSGLPSDRFFAERPEGSVSTLKIQRTQQEDSAVYLCASSFEATSYEQYFGPGTRLTVT.

The chain is built from TRBV12-3 or TRBV12-4 and TRBJ2-7, with D possibly being TRBD2 (5 bases). Between the trimmed V and J ends, which lost 3 bases and 9 bases, there was a span of 9 bases. The CDR3 totals 11 residues. CDR3 protein: CASSFGLRQYF. CDR3 DNA: TGTGCCAGCAGTTTCGGACTGAGGCAGTACTTC.

The chain couples TRBV3-1 (or the pseudogene TRBV3-2) to TRBJ2-3; D gene ambiguous. Germline V gene sequence: CDR1 LGHDT, CDR2 YNNKEL (reference sequence). V dropped 0 bases and J dropped 3 bases, with 13 bases sitting between them. This CDR3 is 16 amino acids long. The CDR3 sequence is CASSQDLSDGTDTQYF. In DNA, the CDR3 is TGTGCCAGCAGCCAAGACCTATCAGACGGAACAGATACGCAGTATTTT.

The CDR3 region has the DNA TGTGCCAGCAGTCTCCCCTCCCGGAATGAGCAGTTCTTC. Its translation: CASSLPSRNEQFF. This chain joins TRBV27 and TRBJ2-1; no reliable D call. This CDR3 is 13 amino acids long. V shed 5 bases and J shed 7 bases, with 12 bases lying between them. Looked up from germline, CDR1 is MNHEY and CDR2 is SMNVEV (reference sequence).

The chain uses TRBV30 and TRBJ1-4, with 8 bases fitting TRBD1. The germline V gene encodes CDR1 GTSNPN and CDR2 SVGIG (reference sequence). CDR3 length equals 14 residues. V lost 2 bases and J lost 5; bases outside the gene matches: 4. The CDR3 protein is CAWSLDRANEKLFF. The CDR3 region has the DNA TGTGCCTGGAGTTTGGACAGGGCAAATGAAAAACTGTTTTTT. The variable domain in full, completed from reference TRBV30 and TRBJ1-4, reads SQTIHQWPATLVQPVGSPLSLECTVEGTSNPNLYWYRQAAGRGLQLLFYSVGIGQISSEVPQNLSASRPQDRQFILSSKKLLLSDSGFYLCAWSLDRANEKLFFGSGTQLSVL.

This chain connects TRBV7-7 to TRBJ1-4; 9 nucleotides line up with TRBD1. The germline CDR1 and CDR2 sequences are SSHAT and FNYEAQ (reference sequence). The trim removed 1 base at V and 0 bases at J, leaving 9 bases unmatched. The CDR3 spans 19 residues. CDR3 nucleotide sequence: TGTGCCAGCAGCTTAGTCCGACAGGGGGAGACCCCAACTAATGAAAAACTGTTTTTT. Protein product: CASSLVRQGETPTNEKLFF.

The rearrangement joins TRBV19 to TRBJ1-1; no definite D call. The CDR3 covers 12 residues. The V end lost 6 bases, the J end lost 6 bases, and 11 bases lay between the germline ends. In germline, CDR1 is LNHDA, CDR2 SQIVND (reference sequence). CDR3 sequence reads: CASSVGNAEAFF. The DNA of the CDR3 is TGTGCCAGTAGCGTGGGAAATGCTGAAGCTTTCTTT.

V is TRBV19 and J is TRBJ2-7, with D tentatively TRBD1 or TRBD2 (5 bases each). The germline gives CDR1 LNHDA, CDR2 SQIVND (reference sequence). The V and J ends lost 4 bases and 4 bases respectively, with 20 bases between them. CDR3 length: 16 amino acids. The CDR3 loop reads CASSREGRQGLYEQYF. The CDR3 DNA reads TGTGCCAGTAGTAGAGAGGGGAGACAAGGCCTATACGAGCAGTACTTC.

The chain is built from TRBV7-2 and TRBJ2-7, with D perhaps matching TRBD2 (7 bases). Per the germline V gene, CDR1 is SGHTA and CDR2 is FQGNSA. CDR3 length: 15 residues. The V and J ends lost 3 bases and 4 bases respectively, with 16 bases between them. The CDR3 is CASSFSSGGRYEQYF. CDR3 nucleotides: TGTGCCAGCAGCTTCTCCTCGGGGGGCCGATACGAGCAGTACTTC.

The chain joins TRBV24-1 to TRBJ1-5; no definite D call. The CDR3 contains 14 residues. V was clipped by 5 bases and J by 5 bases, with 12 bases between them. Germline CDR1 KGHDR, CDR2 SFDVKD. The CDR3 sequence: CATSGGKLYQPQHF. As DNA, the CDR3 is TGTGCCACCAGTGGGGGTAAATTGTATCAGCCCCAGCATTTT.

V gene TRBV9 combines with J gene TRBJ1-5; tentative D call: TRBD1 (5 bases). The CDR3 totals 14 residues. V was cut by 5 bases and J by 5 bases, with 14 bases left in between. CDR1 SGDLS and CDR2 YYNGEE come from the germline V gene. The CDR3 here is CASSNGQGHQPQHF. The CDR3 bases are TGTGCCAGCAGTAATGGGCAGGGCCATCAGCCCCAGCATTTT. Filled out from reference TRBV9 and TRBJ1-5, the complete variable domain reads DSGVTQTPKHLITATGQRVTLRCSPRSGDLSVYWYQQSLDQGLQFLIQYYNGEERAKGNILERFSAQQFPDLHSELNLSSLELGDSALYFCASSNGQGHQPQHFGDGTRLSIL.